Sequencing of this T cell receptor beta chain was carried out in a study of identical twins. Each CDR3 protein is one row after TCRdb ran MiXCR on the 5' RACE reads. This sample has under 800,000 distinct CDR3 sequences; over 20% occur once, and the top ten carry roughly 4%. The junction had 6 bases not matched to a gene; V was cut back by 3 bases and J by 0 bases. CDR3 length: 18 residues. Germline values: CDR1 SGHRS, CDR2 YFSETQ. The sample also formed part of further work on T cells expressing NK-cell markers. This second report adds: Out of eight donors sequenced, seven tested HCMV-seropositive and the remaining one seronegative.

The sequencing input was PBMCs. The rearrangement links TRBV5-1 to TRBJ2-3, with TRBD2 identical over 14 bases. The receptor comes from a young woman in good health. In nucleotides, the CDR3 is TGCGCCAGCAGCTCCCGGACTAGCGGGGGGATTAGCACAGATACGCAGTATTTT. The encoded protein is CASSSRTSGGISTDTQYF.